This passage covers 7 T cell receptor beta chains from one sample sequenced in a study of lymphopenia after photon versus proton radiotherapy. Profiled with immunoSEQ multiplex PCR; TCRdb holds only in-frame clones, not every one. The sample includes around 42,000 clones, approximately 83% of them seen just once. The sample consisted of peripheral blood, taken from a patient treated with photon-based radiotherapy. All receptors come from a man aged 40-55 years with gastric cancer.

The rearrangement joins TRBV9 to TRBJ2-2, with D possibly TRBD1 on 5 matching bases. The CDR3 runs to 15 residues. The V and J ends lost 4 bases and 4 bases respectively, with 14 bases between them. Per germline, CDR1 SGDLS and CDR2 YYNGEE. DNA for the CDR3: TGTGCCAGCAGCTTCCAGGGTGGAAGCACCGGGGAGCTGTTTTTT. It encodes CASSFQGGSTGELFF.

V gene TRBV18 combines with J gene TRBJ1-4; possibly TRBD1 for D (5 bases). V lost 2 bases and J 6 bases, leaving 16 bases between the germline ends. The length of the CDR3 is 16 residues. Germline values: CDR1 KGHSH, CDR2 LQKENI. CDR3 bases: TGTGCCAGCTCACCAATCGTGGGTGACAGCGATGAAAAACTGTTTTTT. It codes for CASSPIVGDSDEKLFF.

This rearrangement joins TRBV30 to TRBJ1-1; D uncertain. Trimming stripped 4 bases from V and 0 bases from J, with 9 bases between. Germline lookup yields CDR1 GTSNPN and CDR2 SVGIG (reference sequence). This CDR3 has 13 residues. CDR3 DNA sequence: TGTGCCTGGAAGGTTTCCATGAACACTGAAGCTTTCTTT. Protein sequence: CAWKVSMNTEAFF. Full variable domain (rest looked up from reference TRBV30 and TRBJ1-1): SQTIHQWPATLVQPVGSPLSLECTVEGTSNPNLYWYRQAAGRGLQLLFYSVGIGQISSEVPQNLSASRPQDRQFILSSKKLLLSDSGFYLCAWKVSMNTEAFFGQGTRLTVV.

The chain carries TRBV7-2 and TRBJ1-2, with TRBD1 matching over 7 bases. The CDR3 extends over 14 amino acids. The trim removed 5 bases at V and 2 bases at J, leaving 5 bases unmatched. From germline, CDR1 is SGHTA and CDR2 FQGNSA. The CDR3 region has the DNA TGTGCCAGCAGCGAGGGACAGAAGAACTATGGCTACACCTTC. It codes for CASSEGQKNYGYTF.

This chain joins TRBV30 and TRBJ1-5; possible D gene TRBD1, 6 bases. Per the germline V gene, CDR1 is GTSNPN and CDR2 is SVGIG (reference sequence). The CDR3 consists of 12 residues. V was shortened by 1 base and J by 15 bases, with 16 bases between the two germline ends. The CDR3 is CAWSEGGGPGHF. The CDR3 bases are TGTGCCTGGAGTGAGGGGGGCGGTCCCGGGCATTTT.

The chain employs TRBV9 and TRBJ1-2; a weak D match, TRBD1 (5 bases). With 2 bases removed from V and 0 bases from J, the gap between germline ends came to 14 bases. The germline gives CDR1 SGDLS, CDR2 YYNGEE. The length of the CDR3 is 16 residues. This CDR3 is CASSVSPRDTNYGYTF. The DNA of the CDR3 is TGTGCCAGCAGCGTCTCCCCCAGGGATACTAACTATGGCTACACCTTC.

This chain connects TRBV2 to TRBJ2-1; D unresolved. Germline V CDR1 and CDR2: SNHLY, FYNNEI. The CDR3 length is 13 residues. Trimming left V 7 bases short and J 4 bases short, with 11 bases between. CDR3: CASTPTDYNEQFF. The CDR3 nucleotides read TGTGCCAGCACCCCTACAGATTACAATGAGCAGTTCTTC.